What follows are 15 T cell receptor beta chains derived from one specimen sequenced in a study of control samples from healthy donors and cancer patients (dated by TCRdb to between 2020 and 2021). Libraries were constructed by the immunoSEQ multiplex PCR assay. The table comes from immuneACCESS by way of TCRdb, which keeps in-frame sequences with V and J called. Part of the clones is missing from these tables; in studies checked, under half for an unresolved V gene and the rest for unknown reasons. This sample holds 55,000 to 75,000 clones; about 89% were observed only once. Approximately 2.5% of the sample is held by the ten biggest clonotypes. The sample comprised PBMCs. The receptors derive from a woman aged 50 to 65 with head and neck cancer.

The V gene is TRBV19, the J gene TRBJ1-5, with 12 bases that match TRBD1. The CDR3 contains 15 residues. After removal of 7 bases from V and 7 bases from J, the junction contained 8 bases not matched to a gene. Germline lookup yields CDR1 LNHDA and CDR2 SQIVND (reference sequence). Here the CDR3 reads CASTPGQGAGQPQHF. CDR3 nucleotide sequence: TGTGCCAGTACCCCGGGACAGGGGGCCGGACAGCCCCAGCATTTT.

The chain combines TRBV7-9 with TRBJ1-1; D is perhaps TRBD1 (5 bases). CDR1 SEHNR and CDR2 FQNEAQ come from the germline V gene (reference sequence). CDR3 length: 14 amino acids. V lost 1 base and J 10 bases, leaving 16 bases between the germline ends. The CDR3 region is CASSLDAKGEGAFF. The CDR3 coding sequence is TGTGCCAGCAGCTTAGACGCAAAAGGGGAAGGAGCTTTCTTT.

The chain uses TRBV6-1 and TRBJ2-1, with 7 positions matching TRBD2. The CDR3 consists of 15 residues. V dropped 2 bases and J dropped 3; count of bases not matched to a gene: 4. Germline-derived CDR1 and CDR2 are MNHNS and SASEGT. CDR3 in DNA: TGTGCCAGCAGTGAATTGGGCGGGGGCTACAATGAGCAGTTCTTC. Protein product: CASSELGGGYNEQFF.

The chain recombines TRBV11-3 with TRBJ2-1; D perhaps matches TRBD2 (7 bases). Trimming shortened V by 1 base and J by 8 bases, and 24 bases separated the two germline ends. The V gene's germline CDR1 is SGHNT and CDR2 YENEEA. This CDR3 contains 18 residues. In nucleotides, the CDR3 is TGTGCCAGCAGCTTAGGGATTCGGGGGGCCCCCCAGGATGATGAGCAGTTCTTC. Translation: CASSLGIRGAPQDDEQFF.

V gene TRBV6-2 or TRBV6-3 combines with J gene TRBJ1-2; D is unclear. Germline CDR1 is MNHEY and CDR2 is SVGEGT. Trimming left V 6 bases short and J 2 bases short, with 10 bases between. This CDR3 region has 13 residues. CDR3 DNA: TGTGCCAGCAGCCCCGTCATGAACTATGGCTACACCTTC. Amino acids: CASSPVMNYGYTF.

This chain uses TRBV3-1 (or the pseudogene TRBV3-2) with TRBJ2-1, with a possible D match to TRBD2 (6 bases). The V gene's germline CDR1 is LGHDT and CDR2 YNNKEL (reference sequence). V dropped 2 bases and J dropped 16 bases, with 15 bases sitting between them. The CDR3 is made up of 12 amino acids. CDR3 DNA sequence: TGTGCCAGCAGCCAAAGAGGCGAGGAGGGTTTCTTC. Its translation: CASSQRGEEGFF.

This chain joins TRBV19 and TRBJ1-2, with TRBD1 matching 7 bases. V lost 5 bases to trimming and J lost 5 bases; unmatched junction nucleotides: 2. The germline V gene encodes CDR1 LNHDA and CDR2 SQIVND (reference sequence). There are 12 residues in the CDR3. The CDR3 DNA reads TGTGCCAGTAGTGAGGGGGCGTATGGCTACACCTTC. This sequence encodes CASSEGAYGYTF.

The chain combines TRBV10-2 with TRBJ1-4; D uncertain. Deletions cut 3 bases from V and 10 bases from J, with 15 bases between. The CDR3 consists of 14 residues. Germline V gives CDR1 WSHSY, CDR2 SAAADI. CDR3 nucleotide sequence: TGCGCCAGCAGTGATTCCAAAACCCCGGGAAAACTGTTTTTT. Protein sequence: CASSDSKTPGKLFF.

V usage is TRBV6-6 and J usage is TRBJ1-6; TRBD1 aligns across 8 bases. V gave up 11 bases and J gave up 6 bases; unmatched junction bases: 3. CDR1 is MNHNY, CDR2 SVGAGI, per germline (reference sequence). This CDR3 has 12 residues. CDR3 loop: CAVRGPNSPLHF. As DNA, the CDR3 is TGTGCCGTCAGGGGGCCTAATTCACCCCTCCACTTT.

This chain joins TRBV5-4 and TRBJ1-1, with no clear D. V shed 5 bases and J shed 1 base, with 18 bases lying between them. The CDR3 extends over 16 amino acids. The germline CDR1 and CDR2 sequences are SGHNT and YYREEE (reference sequence). The DNA for the CDR3 is TGTGCCAGCAGTTTTGATCCGGGCCCCACGAACACTGAAGCTTTCTTT. Protein product: CASSFDPGPTNTEAFF.

This chain joins TRBV30 and TRBJ2-7, with TRBD1 identical over 7 bases. This CDR3 has 14 residues. J gave up 7 bases and V 3 bases, and 12 bases lay outside the gene matches. Germline CDR1 GTSNPN, CDR2 SVGIG (reference sequence). The CDR3 DNA is TGTGCCTGGAGGTACGAAGGGGGCAGAATGGAGCAGTACTTC. Translated: CAWRYEGGRMEQYF.

About this clone: A read error may account for a junction end that differs from germline. The chain links TRBV30 to TRBJ2-7; D not certain. This CDR3 has 12 residues. Germline lookup yields CDR1 GTSNPN and CDR2 SVGIG (reference sequence). This chain's CDR3 is CAWSAFSSEQYF. As DNA, the CDR3 is TGTGCCTGGAGCGCATTCTCCTCCGAGCAGTACTTC.

This clone has a handful of counts. The V and J genes are TRBV4-1 and TRBJ2-5; either TRBD1 or TRBD2 may supply D (5 bases each). The CDR3 has 16 amino acids. Germline V gene sequence: CDR1 MGHRA, CDR2 YSYEKL. V lost 1 base and J lost 0, with 12 bases in between. CDR3: CASSQATGAYQETQYF. In DNA, the CDR3 is TGCGCCAGCAGCCAAGCAACCGGGGCGTACCAAGAGACCCAGTACTTC.

This chain connects TRBV6-6 to TRBJ2-7; 11 nucleotides match TRBD1. The ends lost 0 bases at V and 2 bases at J; junction bases unmatched: 0. CDR3 length: 15 amino acids. Germline values: CDR1 MNHNY, CDR2 SVGAGI (reference sequence). The CDR3 is CASSYSGQGAYEQYF. In DNA form, the CDR3 reads TGTGCCAGCAGTTACTCGGGACAGGGGGCCTACGAGCAGTACTTC.

This chain joins TRBV2 and TRBJ2-3, with 7 bases lining up with TRBD2. The CDR3 runs 15 residues. Germline V gives CDR1 SNHLY, CDR2 FYNNEI. The junction had 7 bases not matched to a gene; V was cut back by 3 bases and J by 4 bases. The CDR3, as DNA: TGTGCCAGCAGTGATTACGGGGGGAAGGCAGATACGCAGTATTTT. Protein: CASSDYGGKADTQYF.